What follows are 8 T cell receptor beta chains derived from one specimen sequenced in a study of cytomegalovirus exposure and HLA in healthy donors. Researchers ran the PCR with 60 Vbeta and 13 Jbeta primers. Measured with immunoSEQ multiplex PCR; TCRdb has only the in-frame clones, and not every one. Here the sample spans 110,000 to 150,000 clones, around four fifths being singletons. The sequencing sample was made of PBMCs. The receptors shown here come from a man aged 30 to 39 in good health and CMV-seronegative.

With regard to this clone: At one end, the junction sequence differs from germline, possibly due to a read error. This chain connects TRBV2 to TRBJ1-6; unclear D gene. CDR1 and CDR2 (germline): SNHLY, FYNNEI. The CDR3 runs to 15 residues. The CDR3 coding sequence is TGTGCCAGCAGGTCGTCAATGGGCTATAATTCACCCCTCAACTTT. Its protein product is CASRSSMGYNSPLNF.

The genes are TRBV4-1 and TRBJ2-5; 9 positions match TRBD1. In germline, CDR1 is MGHRA, CDR2 YSYEKL. V shed 2 bases and J 1 base; nucleotides not matched to a gene: 17. The CDR3 consists of 20 residues. The CDR3 DNA is TGCGCCAGCAGCCAAAACCCACCGTCCGGGACAGGGCATGCCCAAGAGACCCAGTACTTC. This gives the protein CASSQNPPSGTGHAQETQYF.

J is TRBJ2-7 and V is TRBV7-8; 8 bases line up with TRBD2. The length of the CDR3 is 18 residues. V lost 1 base and J lost 3; bases outside the gene matches: 14. CDR1 is SGHVS, CDR2 FQNEAQ, per germline. CDR3 bases: TGTGCCAGCAGCTTAGATGGTACTAGCGGCAGAAGCTACTACGAGCAGTACTTC. Translated, it gives CASSLDGTSGRSYYEQYF.

This clone was seen a few times. The chain recombines TRBV28 with TRBJ1-1, with 7 bases aligning to TRBD1. Germline CDR1 reads MDHEN; CDR2 reads SYDVKM. Trimming cost V 5 bases and J 10 bases; bases outside gene matches: 4. The CDR3 runs to 11 residues. In DNA form, the CDR3 reads TGTGCCAGCAGTAGGGGGCCTAGAGCTTTCTTT. Amino acids: CASSRGPRAFF. The full variable domain, completed using reference TRBV28 and TRBJ1-1, is DVKVTQSSRYLVKRTGEKVFLECVQDMDHENMFWYRQDPGLGLRLIYFSYDVKMKEKGDIPEGYSVSREKKERFSLILESASTNQTSMYLCASSRGPRAFFGQGTRLTVV.

The J gene is TRBJ2-1, the V gene TRBV29-1; 7 bases map to TRBD1. Germline V lookup: CDR1 SQVTM, CDR2 ANQGSEA. The CDR3 totals 11 residues. With V trimmed by 7 bases and J by 6 bases, 3 bases remained unmatched. CDR3 sequence: CSARDSNEQFF. The CDR3 region has the DNA TGCAGCGCCCGGGACAGCAATGAGCAGTTCTTC.

V is TRBV9 and J is TRBJ2-5; TRBD1 matches 8 bases. Per the germline V gene, CDR1 is SGDLS and CDR2 is YYNGEE. V lost 2 bases to trimming and J lost 0 bases; unmatched junction nucleotides: 3. This CDR3 contains 15 residues. The DNA of the CDR3 is TGTGCCAGCAGCGTTTCGGGACAGGACCAAGAGACCCAGTACTTC. It encodes CASSVSGQDQETQYF.

The chain employs TRBV2 and TRBJ1-2; 7 positions agree with TRBD1. Trimming took 2 bases from V and 4 from J; bases not matched to a gene: 7. The germline CDR1 and CDR2 sequences are SNHLY and FYNNEI. This CDR3 has 15 amino acids. DNA for the CDR3: TGTGCCAGCAGTGAAACAGGGGTCGGCGGCTATGGCTACACCTTC. Translation: CASSETGVGGYGYTF. Combining the CDR3 with reference TRBV2 and TRBJ1-2 gives the whole variable domain EPEVTQTPSHQVTQMGQEVILRCVPISNHLYFYWYRQILGQKVEFLVSFYNNEISEKSEIFDDQFSVERPDGSNFTLKIRSTKLEDSAMYFCASSETGVGGYGYTFGSGTRLTVV.

The chain couples TRBV4-1 to TRBJ2-1; the match to TRBD2 covers 13 bases. V shed 1 base, J shed 9 bases, and the junction held 6 bases outside the gene matches. Germline lookup yields CDR1 MGHRA and CDR2 YSYEKL. CDR3 length equals 16 residues. Here the CDR3 DNA reads TGCGCCAGCAGCCAAGCCCGGACTAGCGGGAGTGGTGAGCAGTTCTTC. As protein: CASSQARTSGSGEQFF.